Listed below are T cell receptor beta chains from one sample, sequenced in a study of T cells after yellow fever vaccination. TCRdb fed the 5' RACE reads into MiXCR, producing one record per CDR3 protein. The sample carries more than 95,000 distinct CDR3 sequences, approximately 9% recorded once. The specimen comprised CD8+ T cells sorted from PBMCs, sampled on the day of the yellow fever booster vaccination. All receptors derive from a man between 18 and 35 years old who received the YFV17D yellow fever vaccine. Both conserved end residues are trimmed from each CDR3.

V: TRBV7-9; J: TRBJ2-2; CDR3: ASSPTPGANTGELF
V: TRBV20-1; J: TRBJ2-2; CDR3: SASTRGYGTGELF
V: TRBV20-1; J: TRBJ2-3; CDR3: SARLGAGTDTQY
V: TRBV5-6; J: TRBJ1-5; CDR3: ASSLLSGDSNQPQH
V: TRBV12-3/TRBV12-4; J: TRBJ2-3; CDR3: ASSLVGGGPTDTQY
V: TRBV6-5; J: TRBJ1-1; CDR3: ASSYLSTGGITEAF
V: TRBV2; J: TRBJ2-3; CDR3: ATAGQGRTDTQY
V: TRBV4-2; J: TRBJ2-5; CDR3: ASSPRLAGVWETQY
V: TRBV9; J: TRBJ2-1; CDR3: ASSAHSEGYNEQF
V: TRBV5-4; J: TRBJ2-1; CDR3: ASSLHSGGAQDNEQF
V: TRBV4-3; J: TRBJ1-1; CDR3: ASAIGAGPNTEAF
V: TRBV29-1; J: TRBJ2-3; CDR3: SVQSGDSVPDTQY
V: TRBV29-1; J: TRBJ2-7; CDR3: SAHLASGGDELWEQY
V: TRBV6-5; J: TRBJ1-1; CDR3: ASSTDKNTEAF
V: TRBV13; J: TRBJ2-2; CDR3: ASSPADTANTGELF
V: TRBV29-1; J: TRBJ2-7; CDR3: SALTGGAYEQY
V: TRBV2; J: TRBJ2-1; CDR3: ASSEDPEQF
V: TRBV7-6; J: TRBJ2-7; CDR3: ASTPGGPTYEQY
V: TRBV25-1; J: TRBJ2-2; CDR3: ASRPGTVRGTGELF
V: TRBV15; J: TRBJ2-3; CDR3: ATSRDGGFRTQY
V: TRBV27; J: TRBJ1-2; CDR3: ASSLYGVGYT
V: TRBV4-2; J: TRBJ2-3; CDR3: ASSQASLAGDTQY
V: TRBV29-1; J: TRBJ2-3; CDR3: SARHTSTDTQY
V: TRBV11-2; J: TRBJ2-1; CDR3: ASRPPWRRDNEQF
V: TRBV7-8; J: TRBJ2-2; CDR3: ASINTGELF
V: TRBV19; J: TRBJ1-1; CDR3: ASSPPAGRQPDEAF
V: TRBV4-1; J: TRBJ1-2; CDR3: ASSQDQGGGYT
V: TRBV12-3/TRBV12-4; J: TRBJ2-5; CDR3: ASSTPADPQETQY
V: TRBV4-3; J: TRBJ1-1; CDR3: ASSQDPYTEAF
V: TRBV15; J: TRBJ2-1; CDR3: ATSRDRGTGYNEQF
V: TRBV19; J: TRBJ1-4; CDR3: ASAGDDRRLNEKLF
V: TRBV7-9; J: TRBJ2-3; CDR3: ASSPRSLGLY
V: TRBV12-3/TRBV12-4; J: TRBJ1-6; CDR3: ASSQAGGPNSPLH
V: TRBV27; J: TRBJ2-1; CDR3: ASSGGQGGYNEQF
V: TRBV5-1; J: TRBJ2-3; CDR3: ASRRGGTDTQY
V: TRBV4-1; J: TRBJ2-1; CDR3: ASSQASGGAYEQF
V: TRBV7-6; J: TRBJ2-5; CDR3: AIMADLETQY
V: TRBV6-6; J: TRBJ1-1; CDR3: ASSYGRQANTEAF
V: TRBV20-1; J: TRBJ1-2; CDR3: SARRVGPANYGYT
V: TRBV20-1; J: TRBJ2-7; CDR3: SAKTGDHTYEQY
V: TRBV5-5; J: TRBJ2-2; CDR3: ASSLGGGELF